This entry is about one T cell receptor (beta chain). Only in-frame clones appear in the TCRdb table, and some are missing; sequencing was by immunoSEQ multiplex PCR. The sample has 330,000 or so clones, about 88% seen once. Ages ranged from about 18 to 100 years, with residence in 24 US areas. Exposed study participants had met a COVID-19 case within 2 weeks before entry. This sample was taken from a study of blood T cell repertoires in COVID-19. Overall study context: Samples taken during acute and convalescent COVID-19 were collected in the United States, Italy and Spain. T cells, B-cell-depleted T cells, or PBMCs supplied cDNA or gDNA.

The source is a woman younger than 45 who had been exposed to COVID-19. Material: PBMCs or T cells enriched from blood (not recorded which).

CDR3 sequence: CASSSGTSGYNEQFF. In nucleotides, the CDR3 is TGTGCCAGCAGTTCCGGGACTAGCGGATACAATGAGCAGTTCTTC. The chain recombines TRBV28 with TRBJ2-1; 11 bases align to TRBD2. The CDR3 covers 15 residues. Germline trimming cut 4 bases from V and 4 bases from J; bases unmatched to any gene: 3. Per the germline V gene, CDR1 is MDHEN and CDR2 is SYDVKM.